This T cell receptor (beta chain) was sequenced during a study of blood T cell repertoires in COVID-19. The wider study: COVID-19 samples, acute and convalescent, were from the United States, Italy and Spain.

Everyone who took part was 18 to 89 years old, and they came from some 23 US areas. Cohorts were determined from participant-reported clinical history. All recovered Cohort 3 donors got two negative PCRs, got clearance, or saw symptom resolution. Measured with immunoSEQ multiplex PCR; TCRdb has only the in-frame clones, and not every one. Among approximately 200,000 clones listed, roughly 84% were seen once. Trimming at V came to 4 bases and at J to 8 bases, leaving 9 bases not matched to a gene. The V gene's germline CDR1 is SGHNT and CDR2 YYREEE (reference sequence). The CDR3 runs to 15 residues. This clone was found once.

The clonotype originates from a man between 40 and 49 years old who had recovered from COVID-19. This rearrangement joins TRBV5-4 to TRBJ2-1; TRBD1 aligns across 10 bases. Sequencing was done on a sample of PBMCs or T cells enriched from blood (not recorded which). The CDR3 nucleotides read TGTGCCAGCAGCACCAAGACAGGGGGCTGGGATGAGCAGTTCTTC. Its translation: CASSTKTGGWDEQFF.